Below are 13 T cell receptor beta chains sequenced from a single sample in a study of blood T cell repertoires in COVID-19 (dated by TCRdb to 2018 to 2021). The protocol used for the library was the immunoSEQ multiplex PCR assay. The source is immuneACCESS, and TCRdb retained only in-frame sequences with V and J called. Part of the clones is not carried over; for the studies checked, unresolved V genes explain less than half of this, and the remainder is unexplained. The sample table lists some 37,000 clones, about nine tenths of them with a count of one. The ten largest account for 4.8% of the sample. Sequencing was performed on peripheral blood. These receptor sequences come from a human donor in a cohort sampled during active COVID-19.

The CDR3 coding sequence is TGTGCCAGCAGACCCGGGACAGGGTTGGAAAAACTGTTTTTT. Translating it yields CASRPGTGLEKLFF. The rearrangement joins TRBV6-6 to TRBJ1-4, with 9 positions matching TRBD1. CDR1 MNHNY and CDR2 SVGAGI come from the germline V gene (reference sequence). V trimming: 6 bases; J trimming: 8 bases; junction bases outside the gene matches: 7. The CDR3 runs to 14 residues.

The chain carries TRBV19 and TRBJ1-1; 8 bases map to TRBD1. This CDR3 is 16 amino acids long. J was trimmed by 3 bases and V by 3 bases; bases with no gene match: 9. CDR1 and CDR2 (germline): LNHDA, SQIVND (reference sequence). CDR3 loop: CASSIYPTGEDTEAFF. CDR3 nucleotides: TGTGCCAGTAGTATCTACCCGACAGGGGAGGACACTGAAGCTTTCTTT.

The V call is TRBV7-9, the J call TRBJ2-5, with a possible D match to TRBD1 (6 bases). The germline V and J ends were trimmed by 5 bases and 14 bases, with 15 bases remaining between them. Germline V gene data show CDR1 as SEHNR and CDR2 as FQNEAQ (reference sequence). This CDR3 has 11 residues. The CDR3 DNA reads TGTGCCAGCAGCCCCCAGGACAGTTCATACTTC. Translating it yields CASSPQDSSYF.

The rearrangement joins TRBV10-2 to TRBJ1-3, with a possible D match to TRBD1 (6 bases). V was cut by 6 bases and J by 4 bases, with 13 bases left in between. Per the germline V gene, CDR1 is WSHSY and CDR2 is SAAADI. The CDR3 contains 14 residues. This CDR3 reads CASSPRGHGNTIYF. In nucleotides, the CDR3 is TGCGCCAGCAGCCCCCGGGGACACGGAAACACCATATATTTT.

CDR3 coding DNA: TGTGCCAGCAGGGAGGCGGGCTATGGCTACACCTTC. Translating it yields CASREAGYGYTF. This rearrangement joins TRBV28 to TRBJ1-2; no clear D. Trimming pared 6 bases from V and 4 bases from J, leaving 9 bases between. The CDR3 is made up of 12 amino acids. From germline, CDR1 is MDHEN and CDR2 SYDVKM.

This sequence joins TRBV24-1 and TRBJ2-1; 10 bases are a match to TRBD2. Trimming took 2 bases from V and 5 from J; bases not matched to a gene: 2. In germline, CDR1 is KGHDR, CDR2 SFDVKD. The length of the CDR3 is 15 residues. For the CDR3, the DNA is TGTGCCACCAGTGATTCGGGACTAGCGAACAATGAGCAGTTCTTC. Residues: CATSDSGLANNEQFF.

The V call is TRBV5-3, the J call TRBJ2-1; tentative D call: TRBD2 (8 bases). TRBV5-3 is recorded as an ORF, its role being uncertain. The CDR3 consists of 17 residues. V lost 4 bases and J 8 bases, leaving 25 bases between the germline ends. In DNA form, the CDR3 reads TGTGCCAGAAGCGGAATACTTGAGGGGGCGGGAGGTGATGAGCAGTTCTTC. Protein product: CARSGILEGAGGDEQFF.

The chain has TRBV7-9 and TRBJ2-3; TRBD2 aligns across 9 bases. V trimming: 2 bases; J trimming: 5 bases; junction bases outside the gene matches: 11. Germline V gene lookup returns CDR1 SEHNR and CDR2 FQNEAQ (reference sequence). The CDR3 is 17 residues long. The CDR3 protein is CASSLRTASSGKDTQYF. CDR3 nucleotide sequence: TGTGCCAGCAGCTTACGGACTGCGTCTAGCGGGAAAGATACGCAGTATTTT.

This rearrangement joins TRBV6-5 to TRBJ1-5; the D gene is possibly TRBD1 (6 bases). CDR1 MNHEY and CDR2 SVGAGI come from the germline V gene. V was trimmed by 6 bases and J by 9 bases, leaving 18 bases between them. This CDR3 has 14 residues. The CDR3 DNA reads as TGTGCCAGCAGGTTCCGGGACACCAGTTGGCCCCAGCATTTT. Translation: CASRFRDTSWPQHF.

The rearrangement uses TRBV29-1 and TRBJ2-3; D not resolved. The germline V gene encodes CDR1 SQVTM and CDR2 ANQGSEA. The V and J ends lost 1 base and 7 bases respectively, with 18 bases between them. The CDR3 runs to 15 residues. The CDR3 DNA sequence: TGCAGCGTTGAAGGTGTCCACACAGAGCCGAATACGCAGTATTTT. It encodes CSVEGVHTEPNTQYF.

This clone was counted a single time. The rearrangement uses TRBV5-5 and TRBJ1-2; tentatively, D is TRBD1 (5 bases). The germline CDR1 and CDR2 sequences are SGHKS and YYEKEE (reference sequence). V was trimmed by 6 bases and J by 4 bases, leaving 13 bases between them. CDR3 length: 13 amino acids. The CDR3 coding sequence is TGTGCCAGCACCCGGGGGTCTACCTATGGCTACACCTTC. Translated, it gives CASTRGSTYGYTF.

The CDR3 bases are TGTGCCAGCAGCCGGATGCAGGGGGTAGAGACCCAGTACTTC. Amino acid sequence: CASSRMQGVETQYF. The J gene is TRBJ2-5, the V gene TRBV7-9; 7 bases match TRBD1. This CDR3 is 14 amino acids long. Losses at the gene ends were 5 bases for V and 4 bases for J; bases not matched to a gene: 7. Germline-derived CDR1 and CDR2 are SEHNR and FQNEAQ (reference sequence).

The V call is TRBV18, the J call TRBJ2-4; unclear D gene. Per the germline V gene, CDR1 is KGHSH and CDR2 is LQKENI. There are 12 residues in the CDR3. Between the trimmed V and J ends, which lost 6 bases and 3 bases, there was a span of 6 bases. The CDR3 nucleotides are TGTGCCAGCTCCGAGGACAAAAACATTCAGTACTTC. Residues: CASSEDKNIQYF.